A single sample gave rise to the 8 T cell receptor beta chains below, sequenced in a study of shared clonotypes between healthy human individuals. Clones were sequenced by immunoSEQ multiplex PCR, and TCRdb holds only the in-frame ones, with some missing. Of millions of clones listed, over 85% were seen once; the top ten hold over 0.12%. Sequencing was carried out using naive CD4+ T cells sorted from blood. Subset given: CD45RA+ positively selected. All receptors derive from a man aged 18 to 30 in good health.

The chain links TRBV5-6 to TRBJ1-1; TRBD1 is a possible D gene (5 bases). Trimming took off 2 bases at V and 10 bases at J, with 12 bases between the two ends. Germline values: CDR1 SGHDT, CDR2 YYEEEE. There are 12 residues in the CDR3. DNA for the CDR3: TGTGCCAGCAGCTTAGTGGGGCAGGTAGCTTTCTTT. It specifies CASSLVGQVAFF.

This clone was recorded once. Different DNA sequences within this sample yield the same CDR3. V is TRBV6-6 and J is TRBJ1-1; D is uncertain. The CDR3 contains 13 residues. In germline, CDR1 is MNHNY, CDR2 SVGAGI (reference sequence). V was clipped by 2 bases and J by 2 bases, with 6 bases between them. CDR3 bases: TGTGCCAGCAGTTACGGCAGTAACACTGAAGCTTTCTTT. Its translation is CASSYGSNTEAFF.

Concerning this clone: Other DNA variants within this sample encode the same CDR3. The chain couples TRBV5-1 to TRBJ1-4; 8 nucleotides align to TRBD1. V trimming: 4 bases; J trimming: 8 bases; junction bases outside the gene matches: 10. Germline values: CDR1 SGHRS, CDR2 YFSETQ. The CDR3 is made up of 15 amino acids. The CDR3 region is CASSLTGTGGEKLFF. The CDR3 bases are TGCGCCAGCAGCCTGACGGGGACAGGTGGCGAAAAACTGTTTTTT.

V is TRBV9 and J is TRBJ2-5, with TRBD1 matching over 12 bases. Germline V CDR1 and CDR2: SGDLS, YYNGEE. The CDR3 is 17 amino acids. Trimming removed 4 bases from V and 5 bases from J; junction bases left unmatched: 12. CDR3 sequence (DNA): TGTGCCAGCAGCAGAGGGACAGGGGGCACCACGGGGGAGACCCAGTACTTC. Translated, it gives CASSRGTGGTTGETQYF.

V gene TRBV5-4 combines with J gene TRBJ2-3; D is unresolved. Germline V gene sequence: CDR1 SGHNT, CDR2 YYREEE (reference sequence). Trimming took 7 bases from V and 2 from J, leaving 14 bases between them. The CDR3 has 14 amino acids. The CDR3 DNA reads TGTGCCAGCCTTTCAGCACCTCTCACAGATACGCAGTATTTT. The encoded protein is CASLSAPLTDTQYF.

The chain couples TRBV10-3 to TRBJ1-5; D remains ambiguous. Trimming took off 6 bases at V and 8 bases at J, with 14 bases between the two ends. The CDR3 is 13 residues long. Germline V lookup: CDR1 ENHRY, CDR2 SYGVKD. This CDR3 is CAISDMPAEPQHF. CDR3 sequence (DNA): TGTGCCATCAGCGACATGCCGGCGGAGCCCCAGCATTTT.

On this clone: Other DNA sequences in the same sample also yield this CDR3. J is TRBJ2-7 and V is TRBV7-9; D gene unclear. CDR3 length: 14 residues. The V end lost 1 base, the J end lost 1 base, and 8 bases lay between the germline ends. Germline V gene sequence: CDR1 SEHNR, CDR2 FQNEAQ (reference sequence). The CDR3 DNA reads TGTGCCAGCAGCTTAGGAGCTAGTTCCTACGAGCAGTACTTC. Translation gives CASSLGASSYEQYF.

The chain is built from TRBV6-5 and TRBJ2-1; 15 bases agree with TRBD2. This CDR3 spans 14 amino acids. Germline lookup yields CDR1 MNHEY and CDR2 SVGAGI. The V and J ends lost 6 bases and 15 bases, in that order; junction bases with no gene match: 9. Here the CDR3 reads CASSRTSGREEGFF. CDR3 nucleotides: TGTGCCAGCAGCCGGACTAGCGGGAGGGAGGAGGGGTTCTTC.